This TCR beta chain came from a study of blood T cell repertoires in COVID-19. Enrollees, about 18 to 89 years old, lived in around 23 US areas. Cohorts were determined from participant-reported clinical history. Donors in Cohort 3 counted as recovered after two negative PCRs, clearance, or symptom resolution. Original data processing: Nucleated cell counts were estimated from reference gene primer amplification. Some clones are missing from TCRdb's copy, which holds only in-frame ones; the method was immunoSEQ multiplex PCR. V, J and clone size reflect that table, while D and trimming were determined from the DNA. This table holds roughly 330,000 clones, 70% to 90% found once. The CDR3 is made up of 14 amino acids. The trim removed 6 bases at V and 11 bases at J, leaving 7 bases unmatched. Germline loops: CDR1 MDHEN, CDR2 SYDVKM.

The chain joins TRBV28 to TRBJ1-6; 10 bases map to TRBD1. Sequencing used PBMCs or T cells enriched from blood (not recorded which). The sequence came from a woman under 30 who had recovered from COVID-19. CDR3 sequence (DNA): TGTGCCAGCAGCCGGACAGGGGGATTCGCACCCCTCCACTTT. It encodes CASSRTGGFAPLHF.